This TCR beta chain comes out of a study of human T cells and chemical hapten exposure. Study overall: Patients additionally received therapeutic doses of diphenylcyclopropenone on the scalp once a week, and this continued throughout the approximately 25-week study. Once 0.01% DPC had been applied to the upper back by patch test, readings were taken at 6 days. Broader study findings: Versus controls, expanded TCRs had significantly more large CDR3 similarity clusters.

Time point defined: patch test 1, 2 weeks after DPC sensitization. Regarding treatment: therapeutic diphenylcyclopropenone sensitization with weekly scalp DPC. Via MiXCR, TCRdb re-called the RACE reads, giving one row per CDR3 protein. The sample records some 170,000 distinct CDR3 sequences, approximately 20% being singletons. The V gene lost 4 bases and the J gene lost 2 bases, with 15 bases spanning the gap. Germline V gene sequence: CDR1 SGHRS, CDR2 YFSETQ. The CDR3 is 15 residues long. On this clonotype itself: Its antigen remains unknown.

The sequencing here drew on whole blood, taken in connection with sensitization to the hapten diphenylcyclopropenone (DPC). This sequence originates from a woman aged 50 to 60 with alopecia areata. Some clones in this sample may be carry-over from other donors' samples. The chain couples TRBV5-1 to TRBJ1-1, with D possibly being TRBD1 (5 bases). The CDR3 DNA follows: TGCGCCAGCAGCCCCCGGGGGACCTTAAACACTGAAGCTTTCTTT. This gives the protein CASSPRGTLNTEAFF.